One and the same sample provided the 20 T cell receptor beta chains below, sequenced in a study of T cells in tuberculosis. Time point noted: new active TB diagnosis, blood taken before or within 7 days of starting treatment. Generated by immunoSEQ multiplex PCR, the TCRdb table keeps only in-frame clones and is missing some. Seen here are 30,000 or so clones, around 86% observed once, and the top ten hold more than 4%. The sequencing here drew on PBMCs, taken at tuberculosis diagnosis. The source is an adult with tuberculosis.

This chain connects TRBV30 to TRBJ2-7; the D gene is possibly TRBD2 (6 bases). This CDR3 is 13 amino acids long. Germline loops: CDR1 GTSNPN, CDR2 SVGIG (reference sequence). The germline V and J ends were trimmed by 0 bases and 7 bases, with 13 bases remaining between them. In DNA form, the CDR3 reads TGTGCCTGGAGTGTACGGGGGTTTAGGGAGCAGTACTTC. Translated: CAWSVRGFREQYF.

This rearrangement joins TRBV2 to TRBJ2-3; TRBD2 matches at 7 bases. Losses at the gene ends were 1 base for V and 5 bases for J; bases not matched to a gene: 3. The CDR3 is 14 residues long. Germline CDR1 is SNHLY and CDR2 is FYNNEI. CDR3 sequence reads: CASSEGGGIDTQYF. CDR3 DNA sequence: TGTGCCAGCAGTGAAGGGGGGGGGATAGATACGCAGTATTTT.

The V and J genes are TRBV6-5 and TRBJ1-2; TRBD1 is a possible D gene (5 bases). The CDR3 is 14 residues long. Trimming shortened V by 7 bases and J by 8 bases, and 20 bases separated the two germline ends. Germline-derived CDR1 and CDR2 are MNHEY and SVGAGI. The CDR3 region is CASIPPGGRGGYTF. The CDR3, as DNA: TGTGCCAGCATCCCCCCCGGCGGGAGGGGCGGCTACACCTTC.

The table lists this clone with a few counts. The chain combines TRBV5-5 with TRBJ2-3; maybe TRBD1 (6 bases). This CDR3 spans 14 amino acids. Germline V CDR1 and CDR2: SGHKS, YYEKEE (reference sequence). The V and J ends lost 2 bases and 2 bases respectively, with 9 bases between them. CDR3 sequence reads: CASSFRGFTDTQYF. DNA of the CDR3: TGTGCCAGCAGCTTTAGGGGGTTCACAGATACGCAGTATTTT.

The genes are TRBV15 and TRBJ1-2, with D uncertain. V lost 0 bases and J lost 1, with 15 bases in between. Germline CDR1 and CDR2: LNHNV and YYDKDF (reference sequence). The CDR3 sequence is 17 residues long. Written as DNA, the CDR3 is TGTGCCACCAGCAGAGATGGAGGGCAGACTCATAACTATGGCTACACCTTC. Its translation: CATSRDGGQTHNYGYTF.

V is TRBV2 and J is TRBJ2-1, with D tentatively TRBD2 (6 bases). CDR3 length: 16 residues. Trimming took 6 bases from V and 0 from J, leaving 15 bases between them. CDR1 is SNHLY, CDR2 FYNNEI, per germline. CDR3 residues: CASRLSGDSSYNEQFF. CDR3 coding DNA: TGTGCCAGCAGGCTCTCGGGGGATAGCTCCTACAATGAGCAGTTCTTC. The full variable domain, its missing parts supplied by reference TRBV2 and TRBJ2-1, is EPEVTQTPSHQVTQMGQEVILRCVPISNHLYFYWYRQILGQKVEFLVSFYNNEISEKSEIFDDQFSVERPDGSNFTLKIRSTKLEDSAMYFCASRLSGDSSYNEQFFGPGTRLTVL.

The chain employs TRBV25-1 and TRBJ2-2; weak D call: TRBD2 (6 bases). With 4 bases removed from V and 0 bases from J, the gap between germline ends came to 6 bases. CDR1 MGHDK and CDR2 SYGVNS come from the germline V gene. CDR3 length: 14 amino acids. CDR3 sequence: CASSGLANTGELFF. The CDR3 region has the DNA TGTGCCAGCAGTGGACTAGCGAACACCGGGGAGCTGTTTTTT.

The V call is TRBV30, the J call TRBJ1-1; D is undetermined. Germline CDR1 GTSNPN, CDR2 SVGIG (reference sequence). The CDR3 is 12 amino acids. The V end lost 2 bases, the J end lost 1 base, and 5 bases lay between the germline ends. The DNA for the CDR3 is TGTGCCTGGAGTCGCGAGAACACTGAAGCTTTCTTT. This encodes CAWSRENTEAFF.

The chain combines TRBV6-5 with TRBJ2-7, with 10 bases aligning to TRBD2. The CDR3 totals 14 residues. Germline loops: CDR1 MNHEY, CDR2 SVGAGI. V was pared by 5 bases and J by 4 bases, with 5 bases of the junction left unmatched. CDR3 region: CASSPSGGGYEQYF. The CDR3 DNA reads TGTGCCAGCAGTCCAAGCGGGGGGGGTTACGAGCAGTACTTC.

This rearrangement joins TRBV28 to TRBJ2-7, with TRBD2 matching over 8 bases. This CDR3 comprises 15 residues. V was clipped by 4 bases and J by 4 bases; unmatched bases: 9. Germline V gene lookup returns CDR1 MDHEN and CDR2 SYDVKM. The CDR3 reads CASSSASGSSYEQYF. CDR3 DNA sequence: TGTGCCAGCAGTTCTGCAAGCGGGAGCAGTTACGAGCAGTACTTC.

The genes are TRBV11-2 and TRBJ2-1; 7 bases are a match to TRBD2. V gave up 2 bases and J gave up 3 bases; unmatched junction bases: 4. Germline V gene lookup returns CDR1 SGHAT and CDR2 FQNNGV. There are 15 residues in the CDR3. The DNA of the CDR3 is TGTGCCAGCAGCTTATCTGGGACTATCTACAATGAGCAGTTCTTC. Encoded protein: CASSLSGTIYNEQFF.

The gene calls are TRBV6-5 and TRBJ1-2; perhaps TRBD1 as D (6 bases). Germline V gene lookup returns CDR1 MNHEY and CDR2 SVGAGI. The CDR3 is made up of 16 amino acids. Trimming removed 2 bases at V and 4 bases at J, with 17 bases between. CDR3 in DNA: TGTGCCAGCAGTTACCTTGGGCGCAGGGGTGGCTATGGCTACACCTTC. It translates to CASSYLGRRGGYGYTF.

The gene calls are TRBV7-2 and TRBJ1-2, with 7 bases lining up with TRBD1. This CDR3 is 14 amino acids long. J was trimmed by 6 bases and V by 4 bases; bases with no gene match: 8. CDR1 is SGHTA and CDR2 is FQGNSA in the germline V gene. The CDR3, as DNA: TGTGCCAGCAGCTCCTATGACAGGGCAGATGGCTACACCTTC. It yields the protein CASSSYDRADGYTF.

The chain's CDR3 is CASSVRQGRAEAFF. The CDR3 nucleotides are TGTGCCAGCAGCGTACGACAGGGTCGGGCTGAAGCTTTCTTT. The chain employs TRBV14 and TRBJ1-1, with 7 positions matching TRBD1. Unmatched junction bases numbered 9, after V lost 5 bases and J lost 6 bases. Germline-derived CDR1 and CDR2 are SGHDN and FVKESK. The CDR3 totals 14 residues. The full variable domain, completed using reference TRBV14 and TRBJ1-1, is EAGVTQFPSHSVIEKGQTVTLRCDPISGHDNLYWYRRVMGKEIKFLLHFVKESKQDESGMPNNRFLAERTGGTYSTLKVQPAELEDSGVYFCASSVRQGRAEAFFGQGTRLTVV.

The rearrangement joins TRBV19 to TRBJ2-7; 7 nucleotides align to TRBD1. The V segment lost 4 bases and the J segment 3 bases; nucleotides outside the gene matches: 9. Germline values: CDR1 LNHDA, CDR2 SQIVND (reference sequence). The CDR3 consists of 15 residues. This chain's CDR3 is CASSTRDSRYYEQYF. DNA of the CDR3: TGTGCCAGTAGTACTCGGGACAGCAGATACTACGAGCAGTACTTC.

This chain joins TRBV30 and TRBJ1-5; D remains unclear. In germline, CDR1 is GTSNPN, CDR2 SVGIG (reference sequence). V lost 4 bases, J lost 3 bases, and 10 bases lay in between. The CDR3 contains 13 residues. The CDR3, as DNA: TGTGCCTGGACGTCGGGGTACAATCAGCCCCAGCATTTT. Residues: CAWTSGYNQPQHF.

The chain joins TRBV11-2 to TRBJ2-3; D might be TRBD1 (5 bases). V was shortened by 1 base and J by 3 bases, with 11 bases between the two germline ends. CDR1 is SGHAT and CDR2 is FQNNGV in the germline V gene. The CDR3 loop spans 15 amino acids. The CDR3 is CASSLGRALTDTQYF. The DNA of the CDR3 is TGTGCCAGCAGCTTAGGCAGGGCGTTAACAGATACGCAGTATTTT.

This chain uses TRBV12-1 with TRBJ2-3; the D segment call TRBD2 is taken from the table without a DNA check. TRBV12-1 is designated a pseudogene. CDR3 size: 16 residues. CDR3 coding DNA: TGTGCCAGCAGCTTTTGCAAGGCGGGAGTCAAAGATACGCAGTATTTT. Protein product: CASSFCKAGVKDTQYF.

This chain connects TRBV30 to TRBJ2-7; D call uncertain. Between the trimmed V and J ends, which lost 0 bases and 6 bases, there was a span of 24 bases. Germline CDR1 and CDR2: GTSNPN and SVGIG (reference sequence). The CDR3 is 17 amino acids. In DNA, the CDR3 is TGTGCCTGGAGTGTACTTGAGCTGAGACAAGGCCTCTCCGAGCAGTACTTC. Translation gives CAWSVLELRQGLSEQYF.

The chain has TRBV5-1 and TRBJ2-7, with D possibly TRBD1 on 7 matching bases. V gave up 1 base and J gave up 0 bases, with 17 bases separating them. Germline CDR1 reads SGHRS; CDR2 reads YFSETQ. The CDR3 consists of 17 residues. The DNA for the CDR3 is TGCGCCAGCAGCTTGCTAGGCGGGACAGCCCTCTCCTACGAGCAGTACTTC. Protein sequence: CASSLLGGTALSYEQYF. Together with reference TRBV5-1 and TRBJ2-7, the CDR3 gives the full variable domain: KAGVTQTPRYLIKTRGQQVTLSCSPISGHRSVSWYQQTPGQGLQFLFEYFSETQRNKGNFPGRFSGRQFSNSRSEMNVSTLELGDSALYLCASSLLGGTALSYEQYFGPGTRLTVT.